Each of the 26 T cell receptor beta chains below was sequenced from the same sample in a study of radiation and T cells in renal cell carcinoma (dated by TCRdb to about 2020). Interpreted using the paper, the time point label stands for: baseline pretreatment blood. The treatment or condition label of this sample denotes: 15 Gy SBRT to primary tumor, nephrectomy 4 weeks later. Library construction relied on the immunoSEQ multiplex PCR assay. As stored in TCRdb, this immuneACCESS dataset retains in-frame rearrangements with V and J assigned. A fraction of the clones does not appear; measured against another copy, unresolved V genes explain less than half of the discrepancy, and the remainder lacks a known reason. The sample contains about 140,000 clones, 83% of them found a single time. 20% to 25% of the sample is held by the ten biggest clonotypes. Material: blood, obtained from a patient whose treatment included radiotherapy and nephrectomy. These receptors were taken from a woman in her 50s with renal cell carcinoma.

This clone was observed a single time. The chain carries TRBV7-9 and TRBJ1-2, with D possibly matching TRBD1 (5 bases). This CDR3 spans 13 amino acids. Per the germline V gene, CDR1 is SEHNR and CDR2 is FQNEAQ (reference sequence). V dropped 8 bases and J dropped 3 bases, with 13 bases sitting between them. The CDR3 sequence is CASRQGADYGYTF. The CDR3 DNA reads TGTGCCAGCCGTCAGGGCGCCGACTATGGCTACACCTTC.

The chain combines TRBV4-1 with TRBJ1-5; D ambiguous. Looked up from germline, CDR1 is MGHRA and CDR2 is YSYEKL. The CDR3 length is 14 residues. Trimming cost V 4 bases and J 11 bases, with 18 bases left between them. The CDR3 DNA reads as TGCGCCAGCAGCCCCCGGGTTTTTAAAGGATCCCAGCATTTT. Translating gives CASSPRVFKGSQHF.

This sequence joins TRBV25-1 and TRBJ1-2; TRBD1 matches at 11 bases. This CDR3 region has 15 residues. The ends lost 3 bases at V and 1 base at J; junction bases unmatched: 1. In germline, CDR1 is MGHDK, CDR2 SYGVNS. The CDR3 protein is CASSEDRGRNYGYTF. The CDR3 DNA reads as TGTGCCAGCAGTGAGGACAGGGGGCGTAACTATGGCTACACCTTC.

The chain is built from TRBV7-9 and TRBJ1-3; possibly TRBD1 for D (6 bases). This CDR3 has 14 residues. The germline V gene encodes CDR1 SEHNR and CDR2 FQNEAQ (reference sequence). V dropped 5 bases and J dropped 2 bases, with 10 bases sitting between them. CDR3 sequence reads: CASSQNRAGNTIYF. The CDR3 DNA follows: TGTGCCAGCAGCCAAAACAGGGCTGGAAACACCATATATTTT.

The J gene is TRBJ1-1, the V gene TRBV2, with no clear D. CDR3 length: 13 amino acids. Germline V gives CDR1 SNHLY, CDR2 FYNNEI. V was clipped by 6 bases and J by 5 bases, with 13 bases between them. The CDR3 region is CASSYTVQTEAFF. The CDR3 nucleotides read TGTGCCAGCAGCTACACCGTACAGACTGAAGCTTTCTTT.

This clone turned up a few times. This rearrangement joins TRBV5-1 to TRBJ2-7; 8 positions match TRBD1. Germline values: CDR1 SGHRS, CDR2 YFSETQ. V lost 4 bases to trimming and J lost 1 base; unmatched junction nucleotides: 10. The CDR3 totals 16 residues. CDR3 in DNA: TGCGCCAGCAGCACGACAGGGGTGGCGGGATCCTACGAGCAGTACTTC. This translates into CASSTTGVAGSYEQYF.

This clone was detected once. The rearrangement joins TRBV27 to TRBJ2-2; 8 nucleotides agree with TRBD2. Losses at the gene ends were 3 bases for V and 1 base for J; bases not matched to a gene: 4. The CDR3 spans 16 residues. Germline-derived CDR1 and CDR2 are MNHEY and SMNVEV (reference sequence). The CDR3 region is CASSLMSGRNTGELFF. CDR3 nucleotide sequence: TGTGCCAGCAGTTTGATGAGCGGGAGGAACACCGGGGAGCTGTTTTTT.

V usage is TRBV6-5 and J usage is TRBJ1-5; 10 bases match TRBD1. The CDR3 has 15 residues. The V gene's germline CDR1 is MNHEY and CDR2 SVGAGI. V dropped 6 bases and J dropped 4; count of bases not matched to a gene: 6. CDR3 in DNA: TGTGCCAGCAGAGGGACAGGGGCAGGTAATCAGCCCCAGCATTTT. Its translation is CASRGTGAGNQPQHF.

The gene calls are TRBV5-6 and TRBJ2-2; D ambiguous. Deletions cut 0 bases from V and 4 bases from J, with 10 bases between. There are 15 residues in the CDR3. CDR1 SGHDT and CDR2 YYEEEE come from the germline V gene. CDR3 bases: TGTGCCAGCAGCTTGGATCCCGGAACCACCGGGGAGCTGTTTTTT. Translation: CASSLDPGTTGELFF.

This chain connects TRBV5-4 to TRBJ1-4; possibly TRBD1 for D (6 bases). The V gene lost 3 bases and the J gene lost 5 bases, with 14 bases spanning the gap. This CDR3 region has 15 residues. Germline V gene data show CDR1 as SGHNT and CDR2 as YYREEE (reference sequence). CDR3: CASSSGRQGNEKLFF. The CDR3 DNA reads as TGTGCCAGCAGCTCTGGGCGGCAGGGGAATGAAAAACTGTTTTTT.

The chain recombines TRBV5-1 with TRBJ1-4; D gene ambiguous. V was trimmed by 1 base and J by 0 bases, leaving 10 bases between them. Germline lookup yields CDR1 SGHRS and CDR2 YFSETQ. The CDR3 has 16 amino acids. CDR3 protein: CASSLFPGPTNEKLFF. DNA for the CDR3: TGCGCCAGCAGCTTGTTTCCGGGCCCAACTAATGAAAAACTGTTTTTT. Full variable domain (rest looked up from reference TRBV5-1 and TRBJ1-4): KAGVTQTPRYLIKTRGQQVTLSCSPISGHRSVSWYQQTPGQGLQFLFEYFSETQRNKGNFPGRFSGRQFSNSRSEMNVSTLELGDSALYLCASSLFPGPTNEKLFFGSGTQLSVL.

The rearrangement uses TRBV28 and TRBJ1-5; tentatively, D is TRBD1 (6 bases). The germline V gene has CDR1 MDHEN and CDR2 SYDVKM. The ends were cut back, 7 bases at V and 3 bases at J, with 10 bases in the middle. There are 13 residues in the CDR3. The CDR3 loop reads CASKTGNNQPQHF. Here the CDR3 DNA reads TGTGCCAGCAAAACAGGGAACAATCAGCCCCAGCATTTT.

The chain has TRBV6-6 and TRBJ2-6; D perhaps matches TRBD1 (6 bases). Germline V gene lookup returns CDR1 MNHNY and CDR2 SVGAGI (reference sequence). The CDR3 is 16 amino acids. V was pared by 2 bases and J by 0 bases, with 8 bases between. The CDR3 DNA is TGTGCCAGCAGTTACGGACAGCTCTCTGGGGCCAACGTCCTGACTTTC. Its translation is CASSYGQLSGANVLTF.

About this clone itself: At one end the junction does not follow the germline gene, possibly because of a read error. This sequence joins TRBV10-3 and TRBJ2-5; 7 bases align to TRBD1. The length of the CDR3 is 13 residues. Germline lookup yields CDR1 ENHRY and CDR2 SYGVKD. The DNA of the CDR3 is TGTGCCATCTCCGGGACAGCCCAAGAGGCCCAGTACTTC. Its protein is CAISGTAQEAQYF.

The CDR3 DNA is TGCAGCGTTGTTTTAGGGAGGGACCCAGATACGCAGTATTTT. Amino acid sequence: CSVVLGRDPDTQYF. The V call is TRBV29-1, the J call TRBJ2-3; TRBD2 agrees at 7 bases. The CDR3 has 14 residues. The J segment lost 4 bases and the V segment lost 4 bases, leaving 8 bases of the junction unmatched. CDR1 is SQVTM, CDR2 ANQGSEA, per germline.

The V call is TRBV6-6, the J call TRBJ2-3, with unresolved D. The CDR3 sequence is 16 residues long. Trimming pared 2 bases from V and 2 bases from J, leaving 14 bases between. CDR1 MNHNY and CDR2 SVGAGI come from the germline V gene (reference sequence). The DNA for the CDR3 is TGTGCCAGCAGTTACCCATACCCCCCTTTCACAGATACGCAGTATTTT. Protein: CASSYPYPPFTDTQYF.

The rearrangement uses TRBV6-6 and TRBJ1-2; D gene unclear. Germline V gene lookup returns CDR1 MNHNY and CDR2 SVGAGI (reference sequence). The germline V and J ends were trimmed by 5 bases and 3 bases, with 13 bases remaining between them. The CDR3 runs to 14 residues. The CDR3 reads CASSKREGHYGYTF. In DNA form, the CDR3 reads TGTGCCAGCAGTAAACGGGAGGGTCACTATGGCTACACCTTC.

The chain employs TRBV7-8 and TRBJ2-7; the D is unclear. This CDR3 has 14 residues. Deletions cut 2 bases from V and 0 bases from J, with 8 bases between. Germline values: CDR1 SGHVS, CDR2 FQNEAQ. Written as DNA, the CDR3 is TGTGCCAGCAGCTTAAAGGTCAGCTCCTACGAGCAGTACTTC. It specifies CASSLKVSSYEQYF. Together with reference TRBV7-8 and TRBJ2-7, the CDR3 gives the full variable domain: GAGVSQSPRYKVAKRGQDVALRCDPISGHVSLFWYQQALGQGPEFLTYFQNEAQLDKSGLPSDRFFAERPEGSVSTLKIQRTQQEDSAVYLCASSLKVSSYEQYFGPGTRLTVT.

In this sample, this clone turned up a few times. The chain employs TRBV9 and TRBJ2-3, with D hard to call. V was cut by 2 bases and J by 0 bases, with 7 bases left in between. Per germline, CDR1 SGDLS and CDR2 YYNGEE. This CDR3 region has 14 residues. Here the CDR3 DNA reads TGTGCCAGCAGCGTCTCCTGGAGCACAGATACGCAGTATTTT. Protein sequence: CASSVSWSTDTQYF.

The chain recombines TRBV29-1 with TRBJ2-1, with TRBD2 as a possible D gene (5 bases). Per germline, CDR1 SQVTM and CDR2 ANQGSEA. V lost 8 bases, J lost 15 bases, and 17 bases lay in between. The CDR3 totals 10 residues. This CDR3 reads CSSEASGGFF. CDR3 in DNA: TGCAGCTCTGAGGCCAGCGGTGGGTTCTTC.

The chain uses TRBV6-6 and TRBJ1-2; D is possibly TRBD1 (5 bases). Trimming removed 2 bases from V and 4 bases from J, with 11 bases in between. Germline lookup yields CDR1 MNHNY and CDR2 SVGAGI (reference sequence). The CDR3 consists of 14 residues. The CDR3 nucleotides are TGTGCCAGCAGTTACACCACCGACAGCTATGGCTACACCTTC. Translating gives CASSYTTDSYGYTF.

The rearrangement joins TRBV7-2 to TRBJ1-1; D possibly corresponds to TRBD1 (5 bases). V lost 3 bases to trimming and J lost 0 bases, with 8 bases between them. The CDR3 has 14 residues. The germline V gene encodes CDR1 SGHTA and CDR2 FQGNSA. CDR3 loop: CASSFSGLNTEAFF. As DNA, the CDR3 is TGTGCCAGCAGCTTCTCGGGGCTGAACACTGAAGCTTTCTTT.

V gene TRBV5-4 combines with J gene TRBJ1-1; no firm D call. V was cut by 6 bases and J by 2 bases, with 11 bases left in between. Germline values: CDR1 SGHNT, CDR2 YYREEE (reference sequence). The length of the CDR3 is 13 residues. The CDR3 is CASKPESNTEAFF. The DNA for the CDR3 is TGTGCCAGCAAGCCGGAGAGTAACACTGAAGCTTTCTTT.

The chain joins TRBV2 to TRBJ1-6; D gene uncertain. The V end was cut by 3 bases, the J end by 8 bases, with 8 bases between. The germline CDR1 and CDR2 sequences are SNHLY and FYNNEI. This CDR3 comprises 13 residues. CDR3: CASSDYLDSPLHF. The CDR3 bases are TGTGCCAGCAGTGACTACTTGGATTCACCCCTCCACTTT.

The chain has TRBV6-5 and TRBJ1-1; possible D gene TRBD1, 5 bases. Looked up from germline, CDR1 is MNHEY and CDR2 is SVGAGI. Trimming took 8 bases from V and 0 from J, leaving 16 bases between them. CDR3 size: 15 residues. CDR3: CASSPGGPMNTEAFF. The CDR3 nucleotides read TGTGCCAGCTCCCCTGGGGGTCCCATGAACACTGAAGCTTTCTTT.

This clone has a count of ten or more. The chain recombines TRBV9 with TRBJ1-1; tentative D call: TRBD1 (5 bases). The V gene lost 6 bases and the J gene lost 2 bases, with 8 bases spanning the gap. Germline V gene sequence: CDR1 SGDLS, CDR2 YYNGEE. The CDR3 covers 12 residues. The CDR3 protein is CASKRGNTEAFF. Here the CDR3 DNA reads TGTGCCAGCAAGAGGGGCAACACTGAAGCTTTCTTT.